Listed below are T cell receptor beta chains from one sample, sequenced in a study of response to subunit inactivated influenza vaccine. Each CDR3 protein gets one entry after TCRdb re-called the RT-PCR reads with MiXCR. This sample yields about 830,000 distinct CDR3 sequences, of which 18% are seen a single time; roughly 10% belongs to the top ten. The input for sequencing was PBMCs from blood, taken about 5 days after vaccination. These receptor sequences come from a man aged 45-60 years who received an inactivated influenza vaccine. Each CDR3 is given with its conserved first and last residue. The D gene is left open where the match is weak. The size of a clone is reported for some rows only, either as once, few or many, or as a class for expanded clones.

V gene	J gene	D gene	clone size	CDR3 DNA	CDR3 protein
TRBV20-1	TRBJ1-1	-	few	TGCAGTGCCCCTTCGCCTTGGGGGACTGAAGCTTTCTTT	CSAPSPWGTEAFF
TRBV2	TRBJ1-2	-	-	TGTGCCAGCAGTGAGCTTTCCTATGGCTACACCTTC	CASSELSYGYTF
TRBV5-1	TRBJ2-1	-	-	TGCGCCAGCAGCTTGGAGATCTCCCACGGTGAGCAGTTCTTC	CASSLEISHGEQFF
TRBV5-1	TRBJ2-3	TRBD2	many	TGCGCCAGCAGCTTGCTTAAACTAGCGGGCCCAGATACGCAGTATTTT	CASSLLKLAGPDTQYF
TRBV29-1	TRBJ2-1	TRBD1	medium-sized	TGCAGCGTTGAAGTTAGCAGGGGGAGCTTAAGCTCCTACAATGAGCAGTTCTTC	CSVEVSRGSLSSYNEQFF
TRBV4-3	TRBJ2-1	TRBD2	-	TGCGCCAGCAGCCAAGATCCCAGCGGGGGGCGCGATGAGCAGTTCTTC	CASSQDPSGGRDEQFF
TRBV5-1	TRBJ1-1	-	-	TGCGCCAGCAGCCGATCCTGGGAAACTGAAGCTTTCTTT	CASSRSWETEAFF
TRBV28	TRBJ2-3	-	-	TGTGCCAGCACCAGGGCCCCTAGCACAGATACGCAGTATTTT	CASTRAPSTDTQYF
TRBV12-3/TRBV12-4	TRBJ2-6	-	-	TGTGCCAGCAGTTTAGGGGGGACAAGAAACTCTGGGGCCAACGTCCTGACTTTC	CASSLGGTRNSGANVLTF
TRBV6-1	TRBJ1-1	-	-	TGTGCCAGCAGGGACTACATGGAGACTGAAGCTTTCTTT	CASRDYMETEAFF
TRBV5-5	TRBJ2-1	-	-	TGTGCCAGCAGCTTGTCTTATGGGCGGGGTCCTGGGAGAAATGAGCAGTTCTTC	CASSLSYGRGPGRNEQFF
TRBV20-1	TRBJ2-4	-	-	TGCAGTGCTACTCCCGCGGGTGTGGACATTCAGTACTTC	CSATPAGVDIQYF
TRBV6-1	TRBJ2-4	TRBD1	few	TGTGCCACCTCACTAGGGACAGTAGCCAAAAACATTCAGTACTTC	CATSLGTVAKNIQYF
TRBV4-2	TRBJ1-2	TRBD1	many	TGTGCCAGCAGCCAAGTGGACAGGGGACATGGCTACACCTTC	CASSQVDRGHGYTF
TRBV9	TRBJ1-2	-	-	TGTGCCAGCAGCGTAGCTACCGAGGGGTACTATGGCTACACCTTC	CASSVATEGYYGYTF
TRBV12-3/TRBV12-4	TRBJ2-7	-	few	TGTGCCAGCAGTTTTATGGCCAGTTTTGGCGAGCAGTACTTC	CASSFMASFGEQYF
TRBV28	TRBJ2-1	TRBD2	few	TGTGCCAGTCGGGCTAGCGGCAATGAGCAGTTCTTC	CASRASGNEQFF
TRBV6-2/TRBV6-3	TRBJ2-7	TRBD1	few	TGTGCCAGCAGTTACCGTAGCCTGGACAGGACCTCCTACGAGCAGTACTTC	CASSYRSLDRTSYEQYF
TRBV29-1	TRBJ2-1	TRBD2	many	TGCACCTTTAGAGGGAGGGCATGGAATGAGCAGTTCTTC	CTFRGRAWNEQFF
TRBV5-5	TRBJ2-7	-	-	TGTGCCAGCAGCTGGACAGAACCCTCTACTTCCTTGGAGCAGTACTTC	CASSWTEPSTSLEQYF
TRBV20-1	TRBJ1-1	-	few	TGCAGTGCTAGAGAGGTCAGTCGAGGCACTGAAGCTTTCTTT	CSAREVSRGTEAFF
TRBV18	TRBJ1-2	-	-	TGTGCCAGCTCACCACCGTTGCAGGGGAACCACTATGGCTACACCTTC	CASSPPLQGNHYGYTF
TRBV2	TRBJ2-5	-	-	TGTGCCAGCACCCAGCACCGAGGGGAGACCCAGTACTTC	CASTQHRGETQYF
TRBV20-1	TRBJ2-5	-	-	TGCAGTGCTAGAGATAGGTTGAGACCAGGAGAGACCCAGTACTTC	CSARDRLRPGETQYF
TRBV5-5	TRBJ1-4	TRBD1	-	TGTGCCAGCAGCTTTACAGGGGGCCGCGGTGAAAAACTGTTTTTT	CASSFTGGRGEKLFF
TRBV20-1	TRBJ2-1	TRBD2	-	TGCAGTGCTTGGACTAGCGAGGGCGGGAGTGAGCAGTTCTTC	CSAWTSEGGSEQFF
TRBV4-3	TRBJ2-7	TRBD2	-	TGCGCCAGCAGCCAAGAGGGGTTGACAGCGGGGGACGAGCAGTACTTC	CASSQEGLTAGDEQYF
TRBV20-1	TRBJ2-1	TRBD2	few	TGCAGTGCCAGAGCGGGGTACTACAATGAGCAGTTCTTC	CSARAGYYNEQFF
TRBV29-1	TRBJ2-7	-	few	TGCAGCGTTGCCAGGGACGAGCAGTACTTC	CSVARDEQYF
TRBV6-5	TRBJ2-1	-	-	TGTGCCAGCAGTTACTCCACGGGGGCGCAAGGTGAGCAGTTCTTC	CASSYSTGAQGEQFF
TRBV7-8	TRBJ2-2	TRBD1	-	TGTGCCAGCAGCTTAGGGCCATGGGACAGGGGAACCGGGGAGCTGTTTTTT	CASSLGPWDRGTGELFF